These T cell receptor beta chains were read from a single sample in a study of T cell changes during pregnancy in multiple sclerosis. The protocol was immunoSEQ multiplex PCR, while the TCRdb copy is restricted to in-frame clones and leaves out a portion. The data contain around 88,000 clones, approximately 93% of them singletons. Source: peripheral blood, taken in the first trimester of pregnancy. These receptor sequences come from a female donor with multiple sclerosis, enrolled in a pregnancy study. Each CDR3 is given with its conserved first and last residue. D genes are given only for firm matches.

V	D	J	CDR3
TRBV10-3	TRBD2	TRBJ2-7	CAISELAGVSEQYF
TRBV6-1	TRBD2	TRBJ2-7	CASRVTSGAYEQYF
TRBV2	-	TRBJ2-7	CASSSGHRYEQYF
TRBV5-1	-	TRBJ1-5	CASGTGVGQPQHF
TRBV4-1	TRBD1	TRBJ1-6	CASSHHTGTGGSPLHF
TRBV18	-	TRBJ2-3	CASSPEEGSYYF
TRBV28	-	TRBJ2-7	CASSFSPLYEQYF
TRBV10-3	-	TRBJ1-1	CAISERDKEAFF
TRBV25-1	-	TRBJ2-7	CASRSMYEQYF
TRBV5-1	-	TRBJ1-1	CASSGGYRAGEAFF
TRBV5-1	TRBD2	TRBJ2-1	CASSFGLAGGEYYNEQFF
TRBV2	-	TRBJ2-7	CASYILGLTYEQYF
TRBV5-5	-	TRBJ1-4	CASRAGRINEKLFF
TRBV30	TRBD1	TRBJ1-2	CAWSVTAGGASGYTF
TRBV4-3	-	TRBJ2-3	CASSPLVGSADTQYF
TRBV5-1	-	TRBJ1-3	CASSDPGQISDTIYF
TRBV29-1	-	TRBJ2-1	CSSGILNEQFF
TRBV7-8	-	TRBJ1-4	CASSLGWQGSEKLFF
TRBV7-2	-	TRBJ2-3	CASSLAGTASTDTQYF
TRBV27	TRBD2	TRBJ2-7	CASSLNSGLAHYEQYF
TRBV19	TRBD2	TRBJ2-5	CASSPQGLAGETQYF
TRBV12-5	-	TRBJ2-7	CASGLSRDEQYF
TRBV6-6	TRBD1	TRBJ1-1	CASSVQGANTEAFF